The 27 T cell receptor beta chains below were found in one sample sequenced in a study of spatial heterogeneity in lung cancer. Time point defined: sample taken at primary tumor resection. TCRdb re-analysed the 5' RACE reads in MiXCR, keeping a single row per CDR3 protein. This table has under 10,000 distinct CDR3 sequences, about 5% appearing once. The sample was PBMCs, taken at surgery. The receptors were gathered from a male donor with early-stage non-small cell lung cancer.

This clonotype qualifies as medium-sized. The gene calls are TRBV7-9 and TRBJ1-2; 9 bases agree with TRBD1. V lost 5 bases and J lost 6; bases outside the gene matches: 4. The CDR3 totals 13 residues. Germline V CDR1 and CDR2: SEHNR, FQNEAQ (reference sequence). The chain's CDR3 is CASSRTGEHGYTF. In DNA, the CDR3 is TGTGCCAGCAGCAGGACAGGGGAGCATGGCTACACCTTC.

By share, this clonotype ranks as medium-sized. This chain connects TRBV19 to TRBJ1-5, with 8 bases aligning to TRBD1. The CDR3 contains 15 residues. CDR1 and CDR2 (germline): LNHDA, SQIVND (reference sequence). V lost 6 bases to trimming and J lost 6 bases; unmatched junction nucleotides: 10. The CDR3 reads CASRSGAGGGQPQHF. The DNA for the CDR3 is TGTGCCAGTAGATCCGGGGCAGGGGGCGGTCAGCCCCAGCATTTT.

V usage is TRBV7-2 and J usage is TRBJ2-2, with TRBD1 as a possible D gene (6 bases). Trimming removed 1 base at V and 0 bases at J, with 9 bases between. The CDR3 consists of 16 residues. CDR1 and CDR2 (germline): SGHTA, FQGNSA. The CDR3 DNA is TGTGCCAGCAGCTTAGAAAGGACAGCGAACACCGGGGAGCTGTTTTTT. It encodes CASSLERTANTGELFF.

This clonotype was observed many times. The chain carries TRBV6-2 or TRBV6-3 and TRBJ2-7; 11 bases agree with TRBD2. Germline values: CDR1 MNHEY, CDR2 SVGEGT. The CDR3 totals 18 residues. V lost 0 bases, J lost 2 bases, and 9 bases stayed unmatched. CDR3 sequence: CASSYSLMGLAETYEQYF. DNA of the CDR3: TGTGCCAGCAGTTACTCGTTGATGGGACTAGCGGAAACCTACGAGCAGTACTTC.

This clonotype was picked up a small number of times. The CDR3 sequence is CSARETSGGAENEQFF. CDR3 in DNA: TGCAGTGCTAGAGAGACTAGCGGGGGGGCTGAGAATGAGCAGTTCTTC. This rearrangement joins TRBV20-1 to TRBJ2-1; TRBD2 agrees at 14 bases. CDR3 size: 16 residues. Trimming removed 0 bases from V and 7 bases from J; junction bases left unmatched: 5. Germline assignment: CDR1 DFQATT and CDR2 SNEGSKA (reference sequence).

This chain joins TRBV2 and TRBJ1-1; D is ambiguous. The germline gives CDR1 SNHLY, CDR2 FYNNEI. V was shortened by 8 bases and J by 3 bases, with 16 bases between the two germline ends. The CDR3 has 14 amino acids. The CDR3 region is CASGVVGGDTEAFF. CDR3 DNA sequence: TGTGCCAGCGGGGTAGTGGGCGGCGACACTGAAGCTTTCTTT. The variable domain in full, completed from reference TRBV2 and TRBJ1-1, reads EPEVTQTPSHQVTQMGQEVILRCVPISNHLYFYWYRQILGQKVEFLVSFYNNEISEKSEIFDDQFSVERPDGSNFTLKIRSTKLEDSAMYFCASGVVGGDTEAFFGQGTRLTVV.

This clonotype qualifies as medium-sized (0.01 to 0.1%). The V call is TRBV6-2 or TRBV6-3, the J call TRBJ1-5; D ambiguous. V lost 2 bases, J lost 7 bases, and 9 bases lay in between. The CDR3 spans 13 residues. Germline V lookup: CDR1 MNHEY, CDR2 SVGEGT. CDR3 sequence: CASSYREAQPQHF. The CDR3 DNA sequence: TGTGCCAGCAGTTACAGGGAAGCGCAGCCCCAGCATTTT.

There are many counts of this clonotype. The V call is TRBV11-2, the J call TRBJ1-4; TRBD1 is a possible D gene (5 bases). Trimming left V 1 base short and J 7 bases short, with 13 bases between. This CDR3 is built from 15 residues. The germline CDR1 and CDR2 sequences are SGHAT and FQNNGV. DNA for the CDR3: TGTGCCAGCAGCTTAGTCGGGGGACGGGGTGAAAAACTGTTTTTT. It translates to CASSLVGGRGEKLFF.

Sample share makes this clonotype medium-sized (0.01 to 0.1%). The chain employs TRBV5-4 and TRBJ2-4, with D perhaps given as TRBD1 or TRBD2 (5 bases each). Per germline, CDR1 SGHNT and CDR2 YYREEE (reference sequence). The ends were cut back, 0 bases at V and 6 bases at J, with 16 bases in the middle. This CDR3 has 16 amino acids. The CDR3 sequence is CASSLGGGLTVNIQYF. CDR3 bases: TGTGCCAGCAGCTTGGGGGGCGGACTCACCGTAAACATTCAGTACTTC.

This clonotype was found many times. The V and J genes are TRBV20-1 and TRBJ1-3; no firm D call. Trimming pared 6 bases from V and 0 bases from J, leaving 15 bases between. The length of the CDR3 is 15 residues. Germline CDR1 and CDR2: DFQATT and SNEGSKA (reference sequence). CDR3 DNA: TGCAGTGCCATCCCGGCGGCAGGCTCTGGAAACACCATATATTTT. Protein: CSAIPAAGSGNTIYF.

At least ten counts were recorded for this clonotype. V usage is TRBV6-5 and J usage is TRBJ2-7; possibly TRBD1 for D (6 bases). From germline, CDR1 is MNHEY and CDR2 SVGAGI. This CDR3 comprises 15 residues. V was clipped by 6 bases and J by 7 bases, with 22 bases between them. The DNA of the CDR3 is TGTGCCAGCAGCCCGACCAGGGGTCGTTTGAGTGAGCAGTACGTC. Protein: CASSPTRGRLSEQYV.

This clonotype was counted between two and nine times. The chain links TRBV5-1 to TRBJ1-1; TRBD1 is a possible D gene (6 bases). Germline-derived CDR1 and CDR2 are SGHRS and YFSETQ. Trimming pared 6 bases from V and 4 bases from J, leaving 16 bases between. CDR3 length equals 14 residues. This CDR3 is CASTYREESTEAFF. The CDR3 DNA is TGCGCCAGCACATACAGGGAAGAGAGCACTGAAGCTTTCTTT.

This chain connects TRBV12-3 or TRBV12-4 to TRBJ2-1; the match to TRBD2 covers 8 bases. The CDR3 is 13 residues long. J gave up 9 bases and V 5 bases, and 6 bases lay outside the gene matches. For the CDR3, the DNA is TGTGCCAGCAGTCACGGGGGGGCCAGTGAGCAGTTCTTC. Its protein is CASSHGGASEQFF.

This clonotype has more than one count but fewer than ten. The chain employs TRBV6-2 or TRBV6-3 and TRBJ2-5, with 13 bases that match TRBD2. With 6 bases clipped from V and 5 bases from J, the junction kept 12 bases outside the gene matches. CDR1 is MNHEY, CDR2 SVGEGT, per germline. The CDR3 contains 17 residues. CDR3 loop: CASRRPGLAGPRETQYF. The CDR3 DNA follows: TGTGCCAGCAGGCGCCCGGGACTAGCGGGGCCCCGGGAGACCCAGTACTTC.

There are a few counts of this clonotype. The chain couples TRBV5-1 to TRBJ2-5, with 9 bases fitting TRBD1. From germline, CDR1 is SGHRS and CDR2 YFSETQ. This CDR3 region has 14 residues. Trimming took 7 bases from V and 3 from J; bases not matched to a gene: 7. CDR3 bases: TGCGCCAGCCGGAGGGACAGGGTTGAAGAGACCCAGTACTTC. Protein: CASRRDRVEETQYF.

This clonotype has a count of ten or more. The rearrangement uses TRBV28 and TRBJ1-1; D gene uncertain. The germline gives CDR1 MDHEN, CDR2 SYDVKM. This CDR3 has 14 amino acids. V was clipped by 5 bases and J by 0 bases, with 10 bases between them. In DNA form, the CDR3 reads TGTGCCAGCAGTCGCGGACTGCTGAACACTGAAGCTTTCTTT. Its translation is CASSRGLLNTEAFF. Full variable domain (rest looked up from reference TRBV28 and TRBJ1-1): DVKVTQSSRYLVKRTGEKVFLECVQDMDHENMFWYRQDPGLGLRLIYFSYDVKMKEKGDIPEGYSVSREKKERFSLILESASTNQTSMYLCASSRGLLNTEAFFGQGTRLTVV.

Ten or more counts support this clonotype. This sequence joins TRBV18 and TRBJ1-5; the D is unclear. Trimming shortened V by 2 bases and J by 8 bases, and 13 bases separated the two germline ends. Per the germline V gene, CDR1 is KGHSH and CDR2 is LQKENI. The CDR3 is 14 residues long. The CDR3 loop reads CASSPAGLVEPQHF. The CDR3 coding sequence is TGTGCCAGCTCACCAGCGGGCCTCGTGGAGCCCCAGCATTTT.

In its sample, this clonotype was seen many times. The chain uses TRBV3-1 and TRBJ2-5, with no clear D. CDR1 and CDR2 from the germline V gene are LGHDT and YNNKEL (reference sequence). CDR3 length: 13 amino acids. The V gene lost 4 bases and the J gene lost 5 bases, with 11 bases spanning the gap. The CDR3 reads CASSPMPQETQYF. Written as DNA, the CDR3 is TGTGCCAGCAGCCCTATGCCCCAGGAGACCCAGTACTTC.

This clonotype occurred many times. The chain couples TRBV12-3 or TRBV12-4 to TRBJ1-4; D gene ambiguous. The CDR3 spans 13 residues. V was cut by 2 bases and J by 7 bases, with 8 bases left in between. The CDR3 reads CASSLTPGEKLFF. The CDR3 DNA reads as TGTGCCAGCAGTTTAACTCCCGGTGAAAAACTGTTTTTT.

The sample holds a few counts of this clonotype. The chain couples TRBV19 to TRBJ2-7, with 7 nucleotides matching TRBD2. Germline CDR1 and CDR2: LNHDA and SQIVND (reference sequence). The CDR3 covers 13 residues. After removal of 0 bases from V and 7 bases from J, the junction contained 3 bases not matched to a gene. The CDR3 reads CASSIDGGGEQYF. The CDR3 DNA follows: TGTGCCAGTAGTATAGACGGCGGGGGTGAGCAGTACTTC.

This clonotype was recorded at least ten times. The chain employs TRBV6-2 or TRBV6-3 and TRBJ2-5; unclear D gene. Looked up from germline, CDR1 is MNHEY and CDR2 is SVGEGT. This CDR3 is 16 amino acids long. V gave up 2 bases and J gave up 2 bases, with 15 bases separating them. CDR3 region: CASSYTRTEFQETQYF. In DNA, the CDR3 is TGTGCCAGCAGTTACACTCGTACGGAGTTTCAAGAGACCCAGTACTTC.

The chain combines TRBV20-1 with TRBJ2-5, with D tentatively TRBD1 or TRBD2 (5 bases each). This CDR3 is 12 amino acids long. V was trimmed by 6 bases and J by 3 bases, leaving 11 bases between them. CDR1 and CDR2 (germline): DFQATT, SNEGSKA (reference sequence). Here the CDR3 reads CSAGRKKETQYF. DNA of the CDR3: TGCAGTGCGGGACGGAAAAAAGAGACCCAGTACTTC.

This clonotype was observed many times. The chain combines TRBV4-2 with TRBJ2-5; 7 bases align to TRBD2. Looked up from germline, CDR1 is LGHNA and CDR2 is YNFKEQ. V trimming: 0 bases; J trimming: 4 bases; junction bases outside the gene matches: 5. CDR3 size: 15 residues. The CDR3 spells CASSQERGGGETQYF. The CDR3 DNA reads as TGTGCCAGCAGCCAAGAACGCGGGGGAGGAGAGACCCAGTACTTC.

In this sample, this clonotype turned up a few times. Compared with germline, one end of the junction differs, possibly owing to a read error. The chain links TRBV7-7 to TRBJ2-1; 7 nucleotides align to TRBD1. Germline lookup yields CDR1 SSHAT and CDR2 FNYEAQ (reference sequence). This CDR3 has 15 residues. CDR3 coding DNA: TGTGCTAGCAGCTTAGGTCAGGGGGTAATCAATGAGCAGTTCTTC. Its translation is CASSLGQGVINEQFF.

The chain is built from TRBV24-1 and TRBJ2-5, with 9 bases matching TRBD1. CDR1 is KGHDR and CDR2 is SFDVKD in the germline V gene. Trimming cost V 4 bases and J 5 bases; bases outside gene matches: 22. This CDR3 contains 20 residues. CDR3 coding DNA: TGTGCCACCAGTGACTCTCTCCAAGTAGGGACAGGGACAACGCGGGAGACCCAGTACTTC. It codes for CATSDSLQVGTGTTRETQYF.

This clonotype was counted ten times or more. This chain connects TRBV18 to TRBJ2-5, with 7 bases matching TRBD1. J lost 1 base, V lost 3 bases, and 2 bases had no gene match. CDR1 and CDR2 from the germline V gene are KGHSH and LQKENI. The CDR3 runs to 14 residues. The CDR3 region has the DNA TGTGCCAGCTCACCCGGGACAGCCCAAGAGACCCAGTACTTC. Its protein is CASSPGTAQETQYF.

Many counts were recorded for this clonotype. The rearrangement joins TRBV6-1 to TRBJ2-1; D remains unclear. The CDR3 length is 14 residues. V lost 5 bases and J 9 bases, leaving 17 bases between the germline ends. Germline assignment: CDR1 MNHNS and CDR2 SASEGT. The CDR3 coding sequence is TGTGCCAGCAGTACCCGGGTGGACGGGTTTGAGCAGTTCTTC. Its protein is CASSTRVDGFEQFF.